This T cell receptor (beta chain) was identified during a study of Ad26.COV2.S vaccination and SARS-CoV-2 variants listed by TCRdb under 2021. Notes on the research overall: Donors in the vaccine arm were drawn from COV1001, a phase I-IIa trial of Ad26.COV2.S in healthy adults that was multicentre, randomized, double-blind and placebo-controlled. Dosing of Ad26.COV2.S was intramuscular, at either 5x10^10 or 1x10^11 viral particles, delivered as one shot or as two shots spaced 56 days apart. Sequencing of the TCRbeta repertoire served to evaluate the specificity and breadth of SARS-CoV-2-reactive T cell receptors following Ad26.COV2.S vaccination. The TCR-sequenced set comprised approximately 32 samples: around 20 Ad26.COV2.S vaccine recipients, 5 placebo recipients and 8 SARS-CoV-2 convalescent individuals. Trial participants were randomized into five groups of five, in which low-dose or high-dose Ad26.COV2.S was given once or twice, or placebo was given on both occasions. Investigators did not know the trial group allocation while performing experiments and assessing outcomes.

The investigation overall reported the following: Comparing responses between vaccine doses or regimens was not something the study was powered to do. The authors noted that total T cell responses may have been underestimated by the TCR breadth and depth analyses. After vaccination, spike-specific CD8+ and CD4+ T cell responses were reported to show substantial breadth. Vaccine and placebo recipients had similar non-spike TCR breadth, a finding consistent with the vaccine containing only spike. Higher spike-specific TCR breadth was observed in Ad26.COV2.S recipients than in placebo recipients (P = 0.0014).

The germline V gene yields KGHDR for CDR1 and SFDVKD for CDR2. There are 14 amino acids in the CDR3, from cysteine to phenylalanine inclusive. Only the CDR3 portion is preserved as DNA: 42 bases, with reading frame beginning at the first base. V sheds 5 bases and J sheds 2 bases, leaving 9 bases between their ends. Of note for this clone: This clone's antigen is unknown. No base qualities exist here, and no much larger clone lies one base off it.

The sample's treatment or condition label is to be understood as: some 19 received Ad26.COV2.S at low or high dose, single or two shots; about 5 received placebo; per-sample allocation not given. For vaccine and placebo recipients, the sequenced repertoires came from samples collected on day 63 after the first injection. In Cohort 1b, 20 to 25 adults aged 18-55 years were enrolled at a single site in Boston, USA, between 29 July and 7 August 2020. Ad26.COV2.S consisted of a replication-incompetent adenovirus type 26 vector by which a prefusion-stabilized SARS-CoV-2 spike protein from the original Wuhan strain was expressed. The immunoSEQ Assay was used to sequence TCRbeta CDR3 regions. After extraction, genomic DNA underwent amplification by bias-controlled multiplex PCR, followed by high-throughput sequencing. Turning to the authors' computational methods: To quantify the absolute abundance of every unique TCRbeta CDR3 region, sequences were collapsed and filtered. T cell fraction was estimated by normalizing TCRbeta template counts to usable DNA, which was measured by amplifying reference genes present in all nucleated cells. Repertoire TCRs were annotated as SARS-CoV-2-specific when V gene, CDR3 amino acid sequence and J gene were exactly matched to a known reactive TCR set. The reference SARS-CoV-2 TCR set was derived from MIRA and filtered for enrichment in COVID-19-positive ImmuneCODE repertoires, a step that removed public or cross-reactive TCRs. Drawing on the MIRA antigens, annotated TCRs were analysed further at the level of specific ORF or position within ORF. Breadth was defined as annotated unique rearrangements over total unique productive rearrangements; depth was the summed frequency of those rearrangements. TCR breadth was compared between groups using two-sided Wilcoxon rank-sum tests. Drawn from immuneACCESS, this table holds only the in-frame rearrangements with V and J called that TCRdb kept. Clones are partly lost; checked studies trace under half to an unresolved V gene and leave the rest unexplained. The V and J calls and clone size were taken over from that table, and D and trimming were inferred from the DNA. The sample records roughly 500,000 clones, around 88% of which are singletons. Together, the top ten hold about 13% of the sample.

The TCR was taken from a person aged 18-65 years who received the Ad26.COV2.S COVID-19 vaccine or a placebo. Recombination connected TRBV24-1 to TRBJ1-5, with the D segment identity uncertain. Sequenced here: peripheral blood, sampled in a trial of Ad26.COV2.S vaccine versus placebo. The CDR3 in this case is CATSGGRGNQPQHF. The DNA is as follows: TGTGCCACCAGTGGGGGTAGGGGCAATCAGCCCCAGCATTTT.